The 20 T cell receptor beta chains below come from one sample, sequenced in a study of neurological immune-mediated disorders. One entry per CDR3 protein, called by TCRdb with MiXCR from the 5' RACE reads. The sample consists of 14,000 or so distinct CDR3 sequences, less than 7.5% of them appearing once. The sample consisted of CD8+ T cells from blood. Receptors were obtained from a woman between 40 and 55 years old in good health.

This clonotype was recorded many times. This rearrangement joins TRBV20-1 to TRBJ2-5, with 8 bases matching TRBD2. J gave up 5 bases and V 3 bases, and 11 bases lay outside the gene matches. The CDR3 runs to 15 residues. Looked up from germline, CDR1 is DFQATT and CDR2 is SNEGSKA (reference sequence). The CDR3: CSARGVQRERETQYF. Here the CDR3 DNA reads TGCAGTGCTAGGGGAGTGCAGCGGGAGAGGGAGACCCAGTACTTC.

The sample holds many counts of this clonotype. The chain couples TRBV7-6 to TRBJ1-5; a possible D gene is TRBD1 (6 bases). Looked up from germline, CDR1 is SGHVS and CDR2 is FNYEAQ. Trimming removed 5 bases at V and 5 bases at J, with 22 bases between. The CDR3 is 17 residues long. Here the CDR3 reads CASSPDGLGAQDQPQHF. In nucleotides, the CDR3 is TGTGCCAGCAGCCCGGATGGGTTGGGGGCTCAGGATCAGCCCCAGCATTTT.

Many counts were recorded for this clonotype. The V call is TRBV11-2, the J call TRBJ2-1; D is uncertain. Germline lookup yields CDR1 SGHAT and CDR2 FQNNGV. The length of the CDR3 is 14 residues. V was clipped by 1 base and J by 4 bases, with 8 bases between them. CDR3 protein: CASSLAGLYNEQFF. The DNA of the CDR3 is TGTGCCAGCAGCTTAGCCGGGCTGTACAATGAGCAGTTCTTC.

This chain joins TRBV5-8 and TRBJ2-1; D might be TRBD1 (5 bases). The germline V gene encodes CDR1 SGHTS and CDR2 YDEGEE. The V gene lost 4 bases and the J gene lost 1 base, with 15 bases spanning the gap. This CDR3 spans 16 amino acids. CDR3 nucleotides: TGTGCCAGCAGCGCGCCGGAAGACAGTTCCTACAATGAGCAGTTCTTC. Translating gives CASSAPEDSSYNEQFF.

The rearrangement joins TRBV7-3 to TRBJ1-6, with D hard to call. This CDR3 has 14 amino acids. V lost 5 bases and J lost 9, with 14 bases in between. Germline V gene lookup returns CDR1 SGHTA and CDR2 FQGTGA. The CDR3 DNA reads TGTGCCAGCAGCCTAGGGTACACGGGTTCACCCCTCCACTTT. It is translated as CASSLGYTGSPLHF.

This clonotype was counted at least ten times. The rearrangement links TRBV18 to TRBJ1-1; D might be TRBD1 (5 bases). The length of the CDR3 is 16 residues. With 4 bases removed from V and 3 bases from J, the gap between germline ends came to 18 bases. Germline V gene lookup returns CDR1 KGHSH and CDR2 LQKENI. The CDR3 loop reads CASSQWGVLVHTEAFF. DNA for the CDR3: TGTGCCAGCTCACAATGGGGCGTATTGGTCCACACTGAAGCTTTCTTT.

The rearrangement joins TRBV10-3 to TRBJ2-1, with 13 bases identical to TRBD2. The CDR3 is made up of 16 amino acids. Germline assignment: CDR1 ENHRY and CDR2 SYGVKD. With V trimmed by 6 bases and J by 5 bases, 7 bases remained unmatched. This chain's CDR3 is CAIRTGTSGVNNEQFF. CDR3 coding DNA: TGTGCCATCAGGACCGGGACTAGCGGGGTCAACAATGAGCAGTTCTTC.

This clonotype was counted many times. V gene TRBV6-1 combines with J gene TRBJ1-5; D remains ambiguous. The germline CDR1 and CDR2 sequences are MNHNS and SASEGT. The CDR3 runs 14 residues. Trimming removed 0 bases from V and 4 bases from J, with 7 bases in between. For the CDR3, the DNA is TGTGCCAGCAGTGAAGCCCCAGAGAATCAGCCCCAGCATTTT. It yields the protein CASSEAPENQPQHF.

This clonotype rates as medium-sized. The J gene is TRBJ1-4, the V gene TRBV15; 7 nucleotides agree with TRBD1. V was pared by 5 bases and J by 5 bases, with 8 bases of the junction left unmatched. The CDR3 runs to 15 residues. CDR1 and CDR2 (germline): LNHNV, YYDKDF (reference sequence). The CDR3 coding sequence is TGTGCCACCAGCGAGGGGACAGAAGGAAATGAAAAACTGTTTTTT. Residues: CATSEGTEGNEKLFF. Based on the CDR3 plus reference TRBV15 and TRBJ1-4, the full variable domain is DAMVIQNPRYQVTQFGKPVTLSCSQTLNHNVMYWYQQKSSQAPKLLFHYYDKDFNNEADTPDNFQSRRPNTSFCFLDIRSPGLGDTAMYLCATSEGTEGNEKLFFGSGTQLSVL.

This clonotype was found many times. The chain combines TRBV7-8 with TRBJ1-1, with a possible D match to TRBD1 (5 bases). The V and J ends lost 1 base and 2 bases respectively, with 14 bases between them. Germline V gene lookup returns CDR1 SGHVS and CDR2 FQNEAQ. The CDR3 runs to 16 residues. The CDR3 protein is CASSLVSGIGNTEAFF. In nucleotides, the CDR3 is TGTGCCAGCAGCTTAGTGTCAGGGATAGGCAACACTGAAGCTTTCTTT.

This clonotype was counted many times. The CDR3 sequence: CASRTGGTGELFF. DNA for the CDR3: TGTGCCAGCCGGACAGGGGGGACCGGGGAGCTGTTTTTT. The chain links TRBV2 to TRBJ2-2; 10 bases match TRBD1. The J segment lost 5 bases and the V segment lost 8 bases, leaving 2 bases of the junction unmatched. The CDR3 is 13 amino acids. From germline, CDR1 is SNHLY and CDR2 FYNNEI.

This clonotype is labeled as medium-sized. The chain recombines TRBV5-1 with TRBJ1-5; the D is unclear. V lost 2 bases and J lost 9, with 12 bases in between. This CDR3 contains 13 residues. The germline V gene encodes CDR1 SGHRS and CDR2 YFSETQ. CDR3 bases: TGCGCCAGCAGCTTTAGCGGGTCCGCGCCCCAGCATTTT. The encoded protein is CASSFSGSAPQHF.

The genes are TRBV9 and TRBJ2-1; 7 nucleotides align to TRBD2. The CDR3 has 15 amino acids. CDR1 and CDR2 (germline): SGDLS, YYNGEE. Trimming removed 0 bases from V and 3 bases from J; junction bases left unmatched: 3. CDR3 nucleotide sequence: TGTGCCAGCAGCGTAGCTGGGGAGGGCTACAATGAGCAGTTCTTC. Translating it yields CASSVAGEGYNEQFF.

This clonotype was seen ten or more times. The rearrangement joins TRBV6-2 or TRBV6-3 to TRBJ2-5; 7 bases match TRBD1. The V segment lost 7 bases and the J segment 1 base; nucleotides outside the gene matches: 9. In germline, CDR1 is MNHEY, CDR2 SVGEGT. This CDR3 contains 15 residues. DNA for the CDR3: TGTGCCAGCACCTCGCCTCGGACAGGCCAAGAGACCCAGTACTTC. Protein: CASTSPRTGQETQYF.

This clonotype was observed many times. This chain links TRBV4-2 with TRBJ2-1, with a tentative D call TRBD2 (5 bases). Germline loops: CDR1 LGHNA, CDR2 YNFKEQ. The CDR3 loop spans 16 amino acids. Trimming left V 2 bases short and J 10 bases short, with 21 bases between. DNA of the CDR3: TGTGCCAGCAGCCAATCCGGGTTTGGTGTAGCGCACGAGCAGTTCTTC. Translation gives CASSQSGFGVAHEQFF.

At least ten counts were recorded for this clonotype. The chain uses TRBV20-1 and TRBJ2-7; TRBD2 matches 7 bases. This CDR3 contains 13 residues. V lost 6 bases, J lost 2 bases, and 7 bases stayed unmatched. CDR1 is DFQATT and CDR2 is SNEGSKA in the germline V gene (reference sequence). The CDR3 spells CSAKTSRPYEQYF. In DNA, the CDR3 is TGCAGTGCCAAGACTAGCCGCCCCTACGAGCAGTACTTC.

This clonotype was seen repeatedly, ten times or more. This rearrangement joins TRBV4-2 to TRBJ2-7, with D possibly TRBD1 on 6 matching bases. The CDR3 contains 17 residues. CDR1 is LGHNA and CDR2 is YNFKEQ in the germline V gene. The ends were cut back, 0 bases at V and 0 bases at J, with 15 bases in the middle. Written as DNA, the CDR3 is TGTGCCAGCAGCCAAGAACCCGATGGGACACTCTCCTACGAGCAGTACTTC. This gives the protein CASSQEPDGTLSYEQYF.

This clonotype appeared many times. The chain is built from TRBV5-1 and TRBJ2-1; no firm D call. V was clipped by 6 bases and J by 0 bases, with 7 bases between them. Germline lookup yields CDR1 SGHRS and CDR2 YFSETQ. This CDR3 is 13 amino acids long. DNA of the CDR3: TGCGCCAGCAATTCTCTCTCCTACAATGAGCAGTTCTTC. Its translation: CASNSLSYNEQFF.

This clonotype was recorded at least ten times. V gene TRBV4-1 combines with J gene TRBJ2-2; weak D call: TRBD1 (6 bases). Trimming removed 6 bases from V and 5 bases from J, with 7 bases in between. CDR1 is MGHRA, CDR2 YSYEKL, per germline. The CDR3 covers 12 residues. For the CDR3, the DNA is TGCGCCAGCAGTACAGGGACCGGGGAGCTGTTTTTT. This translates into CASSTGTGELFF.

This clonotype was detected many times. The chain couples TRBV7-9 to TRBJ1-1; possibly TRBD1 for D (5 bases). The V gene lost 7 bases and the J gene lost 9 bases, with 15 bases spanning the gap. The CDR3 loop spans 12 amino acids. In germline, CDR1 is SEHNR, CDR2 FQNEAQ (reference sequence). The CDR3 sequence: CASTTGGLKAFF. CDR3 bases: TGTGCCAGCACCACGGGGGGGTTAAAAGCTTTCTTT.